The sequence of this T cell receptor beta chain was determined in a study of T-cell memory formation after mild COVID-19. Notes on this clonotype: Its antigen remains unknown. The junction and the germline gene differ at one end; a read error may be behind it.

The CDR3 is made up of 14 amino acids. Study-wide results and caveats: CD4+ contracting clones lay mainly in CM and EM, CD8+ ones in EMRA. From day 15 to 85, contracting clones were balanced between CD4 and CD8, whereas later expanders leaned toward CD4+.

TCRdb called the 5' RACE reads again in MiXCR, with one record for every CDR3 protein. The sample contains about 190,000 distinct CDR3 sequences, around 19% of which appear only once. Sequencing was performed on PBMCs or a T cell subset sorted from them (not recorded which). The origin of this receptor is an adult woman who had mild COVID-19 (a few samples of this study predate the infection). Cell type and time point are not known. This sequence joins TRBV12-3 or TRBV12-4 and TRBJ2-3, with 13 nucleotides matching TRBD2. CDR3 sequence: CDSSTSGGAGSQYF. CDR3 nucleotides: TGTGACAGCAGTACTAGCGGGGGGGCAGGATCGCAGTATTTT.